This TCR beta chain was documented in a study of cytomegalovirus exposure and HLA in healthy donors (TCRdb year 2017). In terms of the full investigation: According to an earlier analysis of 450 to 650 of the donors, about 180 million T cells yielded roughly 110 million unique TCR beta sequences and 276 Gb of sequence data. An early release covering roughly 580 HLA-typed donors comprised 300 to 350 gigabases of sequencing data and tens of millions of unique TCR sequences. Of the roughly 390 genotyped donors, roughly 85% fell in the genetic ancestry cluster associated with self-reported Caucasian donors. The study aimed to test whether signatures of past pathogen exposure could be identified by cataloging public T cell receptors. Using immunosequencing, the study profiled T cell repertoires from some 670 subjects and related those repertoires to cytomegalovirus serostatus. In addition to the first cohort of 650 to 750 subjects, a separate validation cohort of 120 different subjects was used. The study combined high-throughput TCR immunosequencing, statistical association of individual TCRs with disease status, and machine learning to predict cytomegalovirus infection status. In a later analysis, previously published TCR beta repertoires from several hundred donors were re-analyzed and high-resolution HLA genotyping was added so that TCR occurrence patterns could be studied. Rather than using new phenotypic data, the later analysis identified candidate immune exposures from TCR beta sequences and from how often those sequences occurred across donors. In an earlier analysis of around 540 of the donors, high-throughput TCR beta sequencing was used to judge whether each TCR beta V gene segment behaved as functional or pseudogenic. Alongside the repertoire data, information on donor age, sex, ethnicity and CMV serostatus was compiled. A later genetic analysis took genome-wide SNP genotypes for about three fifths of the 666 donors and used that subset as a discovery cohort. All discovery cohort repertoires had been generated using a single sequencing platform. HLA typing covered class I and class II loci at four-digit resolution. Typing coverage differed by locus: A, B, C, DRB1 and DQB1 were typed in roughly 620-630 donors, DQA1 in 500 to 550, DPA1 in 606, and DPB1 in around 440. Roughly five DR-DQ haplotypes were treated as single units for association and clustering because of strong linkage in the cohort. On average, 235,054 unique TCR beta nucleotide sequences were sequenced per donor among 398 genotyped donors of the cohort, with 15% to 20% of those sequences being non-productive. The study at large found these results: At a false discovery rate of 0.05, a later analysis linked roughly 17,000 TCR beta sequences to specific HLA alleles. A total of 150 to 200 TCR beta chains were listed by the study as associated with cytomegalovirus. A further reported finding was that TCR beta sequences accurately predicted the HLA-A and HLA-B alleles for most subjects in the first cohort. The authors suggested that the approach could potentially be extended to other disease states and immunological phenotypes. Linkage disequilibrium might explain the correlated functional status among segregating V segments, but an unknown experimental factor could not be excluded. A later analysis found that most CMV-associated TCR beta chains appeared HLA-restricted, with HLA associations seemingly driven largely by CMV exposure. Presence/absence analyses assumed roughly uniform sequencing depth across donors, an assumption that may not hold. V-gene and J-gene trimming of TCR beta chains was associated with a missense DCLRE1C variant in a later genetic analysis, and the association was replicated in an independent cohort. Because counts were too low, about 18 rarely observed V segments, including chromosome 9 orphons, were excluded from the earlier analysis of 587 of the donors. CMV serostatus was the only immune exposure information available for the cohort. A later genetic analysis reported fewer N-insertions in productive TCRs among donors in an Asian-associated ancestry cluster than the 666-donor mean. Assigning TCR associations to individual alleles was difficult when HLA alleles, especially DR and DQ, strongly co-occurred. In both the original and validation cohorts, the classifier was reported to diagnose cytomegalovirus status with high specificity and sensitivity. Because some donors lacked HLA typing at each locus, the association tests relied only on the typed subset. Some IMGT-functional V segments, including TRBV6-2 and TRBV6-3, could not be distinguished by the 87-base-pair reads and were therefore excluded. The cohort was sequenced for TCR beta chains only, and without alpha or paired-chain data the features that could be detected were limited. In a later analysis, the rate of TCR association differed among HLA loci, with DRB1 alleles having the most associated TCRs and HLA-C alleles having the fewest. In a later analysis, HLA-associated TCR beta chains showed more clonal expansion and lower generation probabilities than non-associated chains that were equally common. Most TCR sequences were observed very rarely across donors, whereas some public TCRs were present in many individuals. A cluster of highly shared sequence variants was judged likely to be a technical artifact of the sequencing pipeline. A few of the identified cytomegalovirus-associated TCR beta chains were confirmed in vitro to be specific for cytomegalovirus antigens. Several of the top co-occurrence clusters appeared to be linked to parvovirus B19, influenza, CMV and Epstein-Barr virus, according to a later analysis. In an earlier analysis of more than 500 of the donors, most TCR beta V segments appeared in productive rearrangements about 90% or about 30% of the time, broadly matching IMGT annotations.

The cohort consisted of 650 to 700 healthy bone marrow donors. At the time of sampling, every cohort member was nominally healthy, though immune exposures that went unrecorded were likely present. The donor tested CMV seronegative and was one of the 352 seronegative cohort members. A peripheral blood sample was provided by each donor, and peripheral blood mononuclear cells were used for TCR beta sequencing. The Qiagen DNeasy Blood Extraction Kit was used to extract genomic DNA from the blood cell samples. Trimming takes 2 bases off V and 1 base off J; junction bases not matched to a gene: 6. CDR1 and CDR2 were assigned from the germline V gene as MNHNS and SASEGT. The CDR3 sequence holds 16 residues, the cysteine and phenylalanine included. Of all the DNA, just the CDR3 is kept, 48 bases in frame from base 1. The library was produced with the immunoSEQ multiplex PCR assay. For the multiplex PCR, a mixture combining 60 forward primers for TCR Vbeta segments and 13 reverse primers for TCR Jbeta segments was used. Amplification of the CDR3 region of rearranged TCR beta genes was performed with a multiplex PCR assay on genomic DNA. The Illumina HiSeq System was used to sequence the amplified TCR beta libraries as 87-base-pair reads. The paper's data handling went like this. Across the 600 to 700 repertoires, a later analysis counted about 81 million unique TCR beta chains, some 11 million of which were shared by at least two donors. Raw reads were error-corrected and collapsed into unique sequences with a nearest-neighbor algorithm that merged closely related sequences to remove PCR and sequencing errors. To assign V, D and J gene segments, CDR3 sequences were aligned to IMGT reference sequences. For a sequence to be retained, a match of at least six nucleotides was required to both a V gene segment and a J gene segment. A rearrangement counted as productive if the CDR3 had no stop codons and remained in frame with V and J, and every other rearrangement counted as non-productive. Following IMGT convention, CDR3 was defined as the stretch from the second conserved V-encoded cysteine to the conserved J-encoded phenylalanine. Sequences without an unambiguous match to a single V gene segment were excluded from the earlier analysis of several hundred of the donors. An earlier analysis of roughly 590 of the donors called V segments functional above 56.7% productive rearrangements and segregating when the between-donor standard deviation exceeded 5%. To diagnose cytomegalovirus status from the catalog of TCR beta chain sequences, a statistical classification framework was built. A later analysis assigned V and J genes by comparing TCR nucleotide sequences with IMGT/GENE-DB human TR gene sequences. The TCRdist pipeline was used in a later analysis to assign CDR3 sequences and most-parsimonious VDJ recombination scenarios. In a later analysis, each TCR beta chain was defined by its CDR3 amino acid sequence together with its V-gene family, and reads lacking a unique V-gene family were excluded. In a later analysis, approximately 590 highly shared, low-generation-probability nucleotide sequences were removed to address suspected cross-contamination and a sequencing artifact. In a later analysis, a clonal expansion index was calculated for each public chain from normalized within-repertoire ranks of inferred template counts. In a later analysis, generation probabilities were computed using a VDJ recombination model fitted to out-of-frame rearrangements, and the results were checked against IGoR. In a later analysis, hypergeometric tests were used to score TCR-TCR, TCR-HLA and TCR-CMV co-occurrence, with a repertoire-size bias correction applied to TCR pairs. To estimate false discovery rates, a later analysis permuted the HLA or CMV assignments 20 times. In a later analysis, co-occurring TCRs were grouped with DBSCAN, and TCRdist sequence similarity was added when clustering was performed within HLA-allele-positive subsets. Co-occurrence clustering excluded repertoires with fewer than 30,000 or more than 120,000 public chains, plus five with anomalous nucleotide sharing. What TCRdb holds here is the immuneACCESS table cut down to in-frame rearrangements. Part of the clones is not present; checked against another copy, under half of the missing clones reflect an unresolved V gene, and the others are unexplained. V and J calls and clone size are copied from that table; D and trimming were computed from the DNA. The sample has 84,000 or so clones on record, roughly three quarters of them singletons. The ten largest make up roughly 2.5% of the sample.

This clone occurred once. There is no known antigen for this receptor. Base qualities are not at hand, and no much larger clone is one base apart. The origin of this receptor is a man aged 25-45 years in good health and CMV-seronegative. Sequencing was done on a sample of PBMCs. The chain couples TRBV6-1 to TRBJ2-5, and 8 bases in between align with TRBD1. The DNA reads TGTGCCAGCAGTGAACGGACAGGGACTTTCCAAGAGACCCAGTACTTC. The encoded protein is CASSERTGTFQETQYF.